This T cell receptor beta chain was captured by sequencing in a study of blood T cells in healthy people across ages. Study-wide findings and caveats: Aged donors had fewer naive CD4+ cells and lower diversity than long-lived donors.

The sample, approximately 10 milliliters of peripheral blood, was drawn from each donor. Alongside a J-beta primer mix, a sample-barcoded 5' primer served in a second PCR lasting roughly 7 to 11 cycles. TCRdb re-derived calls from the 5' RACE reads in MiXCR, one entry per CDR3 protein. This table holds over 450,000 distinct CDR3 sequences, under 30% found once. V shed 4 bases and J 5 bases; nucleotides not matched to a gene: 6. The CDR3 spans 14 residues. Germline V gives CDR1 KGHSH, CDR2 LQKENI. To note about this clonotype: Its cognate antigen is unknown.

These same records also appear under a second study, on T cells of mothers and their children. From that second work: RNA was extracted, and all of it went into cDNA synthesis at about 1.4 ug per 15 ul.

The TCR was taken from a boy younger than 18 in good health. Input material: blood. The chain carries TRBV18 and TRBJ2-5; TRBD2 matches 8 bases. CDR3 in amino acids: CASSLGTSFETQYF. In DNA, the CDR3 is TGTGCCAGCTCACTCGGGACTAGTTTCGAGACCCAGTACTTC. Full variable domain (rest looked up from reference TRBV18 and TRBJ2-5): NAGVMQNPRHLVRRRGQEARLRCSPMKGHSHVYWYRQLPEEGLKFMVYLQKENIIDESGMPKERFSAEFPKEGPSILRIQQVVRGDSAAYFCASSLGTSFETQYFGPGTRLLVL.